This TCR beta chain is drawn from a study of preoperative IRX-2 immunotherapy in early breast cancer. The treatment: preoperative locoregional IRX-2 cytokine immunotherapy. TCRdb's table, derived via immunoSEQ multiplex PCR, lists solely in-frame clones and lacks some. The sample lists some 7,200 clones, about 84% occurring once. Losses at the gene ends were 1 base for V and 7 bases for J; bases not matched to a gene: 13. The germline V gene encodes CDR1 KGHSH and CDR2 LQKENI. The CDR3 covers 19 residues. Here the sequenced sample was tumor tissue, taken after IRX-2 immunotherapy. This sequence originates from a human donor with breast cancer. V is TRBV18 and J is TRBJ2-2; 12 bases align to TRBD2. The CDR3 DNA follows: TGTGCCAGCTCACCACTAGGCCGGACTAGCGGGGCCGAAGGCGGGGAGCTGTTTTTT. This encodes CASSPLGRTSGAEGGELFF. The complete variable domain, with remaining parts taken from reference TRBV18 and TRBJ2-2, reads NAGVMQNPRHLVRRRGQEARLRCSPMKGHSHVYWYRQLPEEGLKFMVYLQKENIIDESGMPKERFSAEFPKEGPSILRIQQVVRGDSAAYFCASSPLGRTSGAEGGELFFGEGSRLTVL.